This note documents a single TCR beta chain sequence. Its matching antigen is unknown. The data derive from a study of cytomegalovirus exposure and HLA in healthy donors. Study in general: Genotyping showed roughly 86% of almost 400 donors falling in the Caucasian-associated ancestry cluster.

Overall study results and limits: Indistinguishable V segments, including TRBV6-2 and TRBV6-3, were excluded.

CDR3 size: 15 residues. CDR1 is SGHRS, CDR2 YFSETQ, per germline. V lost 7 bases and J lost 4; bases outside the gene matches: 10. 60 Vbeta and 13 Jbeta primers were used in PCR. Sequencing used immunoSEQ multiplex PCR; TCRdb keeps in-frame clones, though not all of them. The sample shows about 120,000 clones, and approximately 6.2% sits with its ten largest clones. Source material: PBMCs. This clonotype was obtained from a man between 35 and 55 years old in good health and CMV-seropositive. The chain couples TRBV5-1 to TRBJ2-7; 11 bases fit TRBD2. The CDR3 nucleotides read TGCGCCAGCGCCCCAATGGGGACTAGCGGTTACGAGCAGTACTTC. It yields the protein CASAPMGTSGYEQYF.